The clone carrying this TCR beta chain was detected ten times or more. V trimming: 5 bases; J trimming: 4 bases; junction bases outside the gene matches: 7. The CDR3 is made up of 14 amino acids. Germline-derived CDR1 and CDR2 are SGHAT and FQNNGV. This sample is part of a study of blood T cell repertoires in COVID-19. Study-level information: There were acute and convalescent COVID-19 samples, and they came from the United States, Italy and Spain. Sources were T cells, B-cell-depleted T cells, or PBMCs; the material itself was cDNA or gDNA.

Original processing methods: From reference gene primer amplification, estimates of nucleated cell counts were derived. Measured with immunoSEQ multiplex PCR; TCRdb has only the in-frame clones, and not every one. D and trimming come from the DNA, and the V and J calls and clone size come from that table. The sample holds tens of thousands of clones, 80% to 90% seen once. Sequencing was carried out using peripheral blood. This rearrangement joins TRBV11-2 to TRBJ2-7, with 8 positions matching TRBD1. The origin of this receptor is a woman between 50 and 59 years old with acute or convalescent COVID-19. The CDR3 DNA follows: TGTGCCAGCAGCGCGGGACAGGTATTTTACGAGCAGTACTTC. It encodes CASSAGQVFYEQYF.